The next 23 T cell receptor beta chains were all read from a single sample in a study of molecular identifiers for immune sequencing clone quantification. TCRdb itself ran the PCR reads through MiXCR, one entry per CDR3 protein. The data hold about 640,000 distinct CDR3 sequences, with 15% to 20% observed a single time. The sample taken for sequencing was naive CD8+ T cells from blood, with Jurkat cell RNA spiked in. Subset described: FACS-sorted CD8+CD4-CCR7+CD45RA+ naive T cells. These receptor sequences come from a human donor in good health. Some libraries in this study had Jurkat cell RNA spiked in.

The chain employs TRBV19 and TRBJ2-7; a possible D gene is TRBD1 (5 bases). The CDR3 runs to 16 residues. The ends were cut back, 3 bases at V and 2 bases at J, with 17 bases in the middle. Looked up from germline, CDR1 is LNHDA and CDR2 is SQIVND (reference sequence). The chain's CDR3 is CASSILRQSEAYEQYF. CDR3 sequence (DNA): TGTGCCAGTAGTATCCTCAGACAGTCCGAAGCCTACGAGCAGTACTTC.

CDR3 nucleotide sequence: TGTGCCAGCAGTTTATATCTAGGTCAGCCCCAGCATTTT. Protein product: CASSLYLGQPQHF. The V call is TRBV27, the J call TRBJ1-5; D is unclear. This CDR3 comprises 13 residues. V was shortened by 1 base and J by 6 bases, with 7 bases between the two germline ends. Germline loops: CDR1 MNHEY, CDR2 SMNVEV (reference sequence).

In regard to this clonotype: Given a much more abundant clone one base away, this may be a read error. This chain uses TRBV27 with TRBJ2-1; TRBD2 aligns across 9 bases. The V gene's germline CDR1 is MNHEY and CDR2 SMNVEV (reference sequence). V shed 8 bases, J shed 2 bases, and the junction held 7 bases outside the gene matches. CDR3 length equals 15 residues. CDR3 DNA: TGTGCCAGCTGTCCGCGGGGGGGTCCCTACAATGAGCAGTTCTTC. Translating gives CASCPRGGPYNEQFF.

The rearrangement links TRBV6-2 or TRBV6-3 to TRBJ2-7, with D uncertain. The germline gives CDR1 MNHEY, CDR2 SVGEGT. V lost 3 bases and J lost 4, with 10 bases in between. The CDR3 is 13 amino acids. CDR3 DNA sequence: TGTGCCAGCAGTTATCGAATAAATTACGAGCAGTACTTC. This encodes CASSYRINYEQYF.

As regards this clonotype: This may come from a read error, since a much larger clone is one base off. This is likely a read error, given that the CDR3 carries no conserved phenylalanine or tryptophan at its end. The rearrangement links TRBV6-2 or TRBV6-3 to TRBJ2-3; TRBD2 might be the D (6 bases). CDR1 is MNHEY and CDR2 is SVGEGT in the germline V gene. The V end was cut by 6 bases, the J end by 2 bases, with 15 bases between. This CDR3 has 15 amino acids. In DNA form, the CDR3 reads TGTGCCAGCAGGGGTGAGTGGAGGGCCACAGATACGCAGTATTTA. Amino acids: CASRGEWRATDTQYL.

About this clonotype: One junction end disagrees with the germline gene, perhaps due to a read error. The chain couples TRBV20-1 to TRBJ1-4; 8 positions agree with TRBD1. The CDR3 is made up of 17 amino acids. The germline V gene encodes CDR1 DFQATT and CDR2 SNEGSKA (reference sequence). CDR3 residues: CGARDLLAGGLNEKLFF. The CDR3 bases are TGCGGTGCTAGAGATCTATTAGCAGGGGGCCTAAATGAAAAACTGTTTTTT.

This clonotype has at least ten counts. The chain links TRBV20-1 to TRBJ2-7; unclear D gene. With 3 bases removed from V and 1 base from J, the gap between germline ends came to 4 bases. Germline V gene lookup returns CDR1 DFQATT and CDR2 SNEGSKA (reference sequence). The CDR3 has 11 amino acids. As DNA, the CDR3 is TGCAGTGCTAGTGAGTCCTACGAGCAGTACTTC. The encoded protein is CSASESYEQYF.

Details on this clonotype: Given a much more abundant clone one base away, this may be a read error. The rearrangement links TRBV19 to TRBJ1-5; 9 bases match TRBD1. CDR3 length: 15 residues. Germline CDR1 and CDR2: LNHDA and SQIVND (reference sequence). The V and J ends lost 3 bases and 7 bases, in that order; junction bases with no gene match: 7. This chain's CDR3 is CASSIIRQGVQPQHF. The CDR3 DNA reads TGTGCCAGTAGTATCATAAGACAGGGGGTACAGCCCCAGCATTTT.

This clonotype was observed once. With a much larger clone just one base away, this may be a read error. The genes are TRBV25-1 and TRBJ2-3, with D perhaps given as TRBD1 or TRBD2 (5 bases each). The J call is in doubt because the DNA end fits TRBJ2-1 better. The CDR3 sequence is 15 residues long. CDR1 is MGHDK and CDR2 is SYGVNS in the germline V gene. CDR3 sequence reads: CASNYRGREDNEQFF. For the CDR3, the DNA is TGTGCCAGCAATTACCGGGGCAGGGAAGACAATGAGCAGTTCTTC.

This clonotype occurred a few times. A single base separates this from a much larger clone, so it may be a read error. The chain joins TRBV24-1 to TRBJ2-3; tentative D call: TRBD1 (5 bases). Trimming cost V 4 bases and J 7 bases, with 23 bases left between them. The CDR3 length is 17 residues. CDR1 and CDR2 (germline): KGHDR, SFDVKD. The CDR3 DNA is TGTGCCACCAGTGAACAGGCCCCCCGGCCCACACATAATACGCAGTATTTT. Amino acids: CATSEQAPRPTHNTQYF.

In this sample, this clonotype turned up many times. The chain combines TRBV18 with TRBJ2-2; D remains unclear. CDR3 length: 15 amino acids. Germline CDR1 is KGHSH and CDR2 is LQKENI. The germline V and J ends were trimmed by 3 bases and 7 bases, with 15 bases remaining between them. CDR3: CASSPPEISDGELFF. Here the CDR3 DNA reads TGTGCCAGCTCACCTCCCGAGATCTCAGACGGGGAGCTGTTTTTT.

The table lists this clonotype with a few counts. The genes are TRBV7-9 and TRBJ2-1; 11 nucleotides align to TRBD2. Germline CDR1 reads SEHNR; CDR2 reads FQNEAQ (reference sequence). CDR3 length: 17 residues. The ends lost 5 bases at V and 7 bases at J; junction bases unmatched: 13. The CDR3 is CASSAILAGVIKNEQFF. The CDR3 region has the DNA TGTGCCAGCAGCGCTATACTAGCGGGAGTTATTAAAAATGAGCAGTTCTTC.

Regarding this clonotype: Compared with germline, one end of the junction differs, possibly owing to a read error. This chain connects TRBV9 to TRBJ1-5, with D maybe TRBD1 (6 bases). CDR1 and CDR2 from the germline V gene are SGDLS and YYNGEE. This CDR3 comprises 14 residues. CDR3 DNA sequence: TGTGCCGGCAGCGTAGGCGGGGGGCATCAGCCCCAGCATTTT. Residues: CAGSVGGGHQPQHF.

This clonotype appeared a single time. A clone one base away is much larger, so this may be a read error. The chain recombines TRBV4-3 with TRBJ1-2; perhaps TRBD1 as D (6 bases). Germline CDR1 LGHNA, CDR2 YSLEER. Trimming cost V 0 bases and J 8 bases, with 22 bases left between them. The CDR3 runs to 17 residues. CDR3 amino acids: CASSQDLVPRGDKGYTF. The CDR3 DNA reads TGCGCCAGCAGCCAAGATCTCGTACCCAGGGGAGATAAGGGCTACACCTTC.

The table lists this clonotype with many counts. The genes are TRBV4-1 and TRBJ2-7; possibly TRBD1 or TRBD2 for D (5 bases each). The CDR3 runs to 14 residues. With 4 bases removed from V and 3 bases from J, the gap between germline ends came to 13 bases. CDR1 MGHRA and CDR2 YSYEKL come from the germline V gene. The CDR3 DNA is TGCGCCAGCAGCCCCGGGGCAGTTTACTACGAGCAGTACTTC. Protein sequence: CASSPGAVYYEQYF.

J is TRBJ1-3 and V is TRBV12-3 or TRBV12-4; 7 nucleotides align to TRBD1. The V segment lost 3 bases and the J segment 16 bases; nucleotides outside the gene matches: 9. This CDR3 has 12 residues. DNA for the CDR3: TGTGCCAGCAGTTTCGAGGGGGCTGGGGCGTATTTT. Protein product: CASSFEGAGAYF.

This clonotype was picked up a small number of times. This sequence joins TRBV2 and TRBJ1-3; 8 positions match TRBD1. There are 14 residues in the CDR3. The germline V gene encodes CDR1 SNHLY and CDR2 FYNNEI. Trimming removed 6 bases from V and 4 bases from J; junction bases left unmatched: 5. The CDR3 region has the DNA TGTGCCAGCAGCTCCAGGGGGCTAGGAAACACCATATATTTT. Amino acids: CASSSRGLGNTIYF.

The chain recombines TRBV7-6 with TRBJ2-7, with D maybe TRBD2 (6 bases). CDR3 size: 15 residues. The V gene's germline CDR1 is SGHVS and CDR2 FNYEAQ. V lost 4 bases, J lost 1 base, and 14 bases lay in between. CDR3 in DNA: TGTGCCAGCAGCTCCCCGGCAGGGACTTCCTACGAGCAGTACTTC. Translating gives CASSSPAGTSYEQYF.

This clonotype was observed many times. The chain couples TRBV4-1 to TRBJ2-7; 10 bases fit TRBD2. The V gene end was trimmed by 4 bases and the J gene end by 0 bases; junction bases not matched to a gene: 6. CDR3 length equals 16 residues. Germline CDR1 and CDR2: MGHRA and YSYEKL. The CDR3 sequence is CASSPPRTSGSYEQYF. The CDR3 DNA is TGCGCCAGCAGCCCCCCGAGGACTAGCGGCTCCTACGAGCAGTACTTC.

Points on this clonotype: As the CDR3 is not closed by the conserved phenylalanine or tryptophan, this likely results from a read error. This chain uses TRBV20-1 with TRBJ2-7; D is uncertain. Germline lookup yields CDR1 DFQATT and CDR2 SNEGSKA (reference sequence). Between the trimmed V and J ends, which lost 0 bases and 2 bases, there was a span of 8 bases. There are 13 residues in the CDR3. The CDR3 nucleotides are TGCAGTGCTAGAGACAGCCTCACCTACGAGCAGTACCTC. As protein: CSARDSLTYEQYL.

Concerning this clonotype: A much bigger clone sits one base away, suggesting this may be a read error. This chain joins TRBV7-9 and TRBJ2-7; possibly TRBD1 for D (7 bases). Germline V CDR1 and CDR2: SEHNR, FQNEAQ (reference sequence). The CDR3 loop spans 15 amino acids. CDR3 bases: TGTGCCAGCAGCTTAGGTCCAGGGGGGTACTACGGGCAGTACTTC. Protein product: CASSLGPGGYYGQYF.

This clonotype showed up just a few times. The V call is TRBV10-3, the J call TRBJ1-5; no clear D. Germline loops: CDR1 ENHRY, CDR2 SYGVKD. The CDR3 is 14 residues long. V shed 1 base and J shed 4 bases, with 8 bases lying between them. The CDR3 here is CAISEFEENQPQHF. DNA for the CDR3: TGTGCCATCAGTGAGTTTGAGGAGAATCAGCCCCAGCATTTT.

Ten or more counts support this clonotype. This chain uses TRBV27 with TRBJ2-5; D remains ambiguous. CDR1 and CDR2 from the germline V gene are MNHEY and SMNVEV (reference sequence). The CDR3 runs 16 residues. V lost 0 bases to trimming and J lost 0 bases, with 11 bases between them. The CDR3 spells CASSLSTGRYQETQYF. CDR3 coding DNA: TGTGCCAGCAGTTTATCTACCGGTCGGTACCAAGAGACCCAGTACTTC.